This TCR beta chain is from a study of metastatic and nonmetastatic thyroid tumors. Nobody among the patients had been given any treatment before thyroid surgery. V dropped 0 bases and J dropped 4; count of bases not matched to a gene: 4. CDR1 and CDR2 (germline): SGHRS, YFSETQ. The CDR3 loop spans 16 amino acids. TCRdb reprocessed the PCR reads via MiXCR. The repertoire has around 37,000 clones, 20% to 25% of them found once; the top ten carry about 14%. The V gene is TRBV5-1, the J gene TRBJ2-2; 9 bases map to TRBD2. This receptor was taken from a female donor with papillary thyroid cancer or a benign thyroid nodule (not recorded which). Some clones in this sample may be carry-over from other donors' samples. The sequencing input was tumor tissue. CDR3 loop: CASSLVAGAGTGELFF. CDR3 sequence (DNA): TGCGCCAGCAGCTTGGTAGCGGGAGCCGGCACCGGGGAGCTGTTTTTT.